This entry lists 24 T cell receptor beta chains sequenced from one sample in a study of cytotoxic CD8 clonotypes in ibrutinib-treated CLL. The repertoire was sequenced with immunoSEQ multiplex PCR; TCRdb's copy has only in-frame clones and lacks some. In the table there are around 310,000 clones, about 77% of which are singletons. The source material was PBMCs, sampled before ibrutinib treatment. The receptors stem from a human donor with chronic lymphocytic leukemia.

J is TRBJ2-1 and V is TRBV2; D is uncertain. The CDR3 loop spans 12 amino acids. V was pared by 3 bases and J by 15 bases, with 15 bases between. The germline V gene has CDR1 SNHLY and CDR2 FYNNEI. For the CDR3, the DNA is TGTGCCAGCAGTGAGGGGTCCTTCTCGTCGTTCTTC. This translates into CASSEGSFSSFF.

The rearrangement links TRBV6-1 to TRBJ1-1; TRBD1 aligns across 8 bases. Germline values: CDR1 MNHNS, CDR2 SASEGT. The CDR3 runs to 15 residues. V was pared by 1 base and J by 0 bases, with 1 base of the junction left unmatched. The CDR3 is CASSEGTGMNTEAFF. The CDR3 nucleotides read TGTGCCAGCAGTGAAGGGACAGGGATGAACACTGAAGCTTTCTTT.

The rearrangement uses TRBV6-1 and TRBJ2-2; 7 bases fit TRBD1. Germline V gene lookup returns CDR1 MNHNS and CDR2 SASEGT. The CDR3 has 15 residues. Losses at the gene ends were 3 bases for V and 5 bases for J; bases not matched to a gene: 6. CDR3 region: CASSDIPGGTGELFF. The CDR3 DNA reads TGTGCCAGCAGTGATATTCCAGGGGGAACCGGGGAGCTGTTTTTT.

The genes are TRBV19 and TRBJ2-3, with 8 positions matching TRBD1. V was pared by 3 bases and J by 3 bases, with 5 bases of the junction left unmatched. Per the germline V gene, CDR1 is LNHDA and CDR2 is SQIVND (reference sequence). The CDR3 sequence is 15 residues long. The CDR3 is CASSIRQGATDTQYF. CDR3 sequence (DNA): TGTGCCAGTAGTATTCGGCAGGGGGCTACAGATACGCAGTATTTT.

V is TRBV28 and J is TRBJ2-7; D unclear. The CDR3 covers 14 residues. The germline V gene encodes CDR1 MDHEN and CDR2 SYDVKM. The germline V and J ends were trimmed by 3 bases and 7 bases, with 16 bases remaining between them. CDR3 in DNA: TGTGCCAGCAGTTTTCTTTCGAACGTTTATGAGCAGTACTTC. Translation: CASSFLSNVYEQYF.

V usage is TRBV19 and J usage is TRBJ2-7; 7 bases line up with TRBD1. Trimming removed 5 bases from V and 0 bases from J; junction bases left unmatched: 4. The germline V gene encodes CDR1 LNHDA and CDR2 SQIVND (reference sequence). This CDR3 region has 14 residues. The CDR3 region has the DNA TGTGCCAGTAGTGAGAGGGACAGCTCCTACGAGCAGTACTTC. Protein: CASSERDSSYEQYF.

This clone was counted once. This chain connects TRBV5-1 to TRBJ2-7; D not resolved. Looked up from germline, CDR1 is SGHRS and CDR2 is YFSETQ. Trimming removed 0 bases from V and 4 bases from J, with 8 bases in between. This CDR3 has 13 amino acids. The DNA for the CDR3 is TGCGCCAGCAGCTTGGGTCTACCATACGAGCAGTACTTC. Its translation is CASSLGLPYEQYF.

The CDR3 reads CASGLVGGQGINTEAFF. CDR3 in DNA: TGTGCTAGTGGTTTGGTAGGGGGACAGGGGATTAACACTGAAGCTTTCTTT. The chain employs TRBV12-5 and TRBJ1-1; TRBD1 matches 10 bases. This CDR3 has 17 residues. The ends lost 0 bases at V and 2 bases at J; junction bases unmatched: 6. The germline V gene encodes CDR1 LGHNT and CDR2 FRNRAP.

The chain uses TRBV27 and TRBJ2-7; D possibly corresponds to TRBD2 (6 bases). V lost 3 bases, J lost 3 bases, and 18 bases lay in between. The CDR3 sequence is 16 residues long. Germline CDR1 is MNHEY and CDR2 is SMNVEV (reference sequence). CDR3 nucleotides: TGTGCCAGCAGTTTGACAGCCGGGGGATCCCTCTACGAGCAGTACTTC. Its translation: CASSLTAGGSLYEQYF.

CDR3 sequence reads: CASSTRGLAVSYEQYF. The CDR3 DNA follows: TGTGCCAGCAGCACAAGGGGCCTAGCGGTCTCCTACGAGCAGTACTTC. This rearrangement joins TRBV7-2 to TRBJ2-7; 7 nucleotides agree with TRBD2. The CDR3 has 16 amino acids. Germline CDR1 is SGHTA and CDR2 is FQGNSA. V was clipped by 5 bases and J by 0 bases; unmatched bases: 10.

In DNA form, the CDR3 reads TGCGCCAGCAGCTCCACAGGGCCAAGCACAGATACGCAGTATTTT. This codes for CASSSTGPSTDTQYF. The chain uses TRBV5-1 and TRBJ2-3, with TRBD1 as a possible D gene (6 bases). The CDR3 is 15 residues long. In germline, CDR1 is SGHRS, CDR2 YFSETQ. Trimming pared 3 bases from V and 0 bases from J, leaving 11 bases between.

The V gene is TRBV29-1, the J gene TRBJ2-7; TRBD2 agrees at 9 bases. The CDR3 length is 17 residues. J lost 3 bases, V lost 4 bases, and 16 bases had no gene match. CDR1 is SQVTM and CDR2 is ANQGSEA in the germline V gene. CDR3 residues: CSVGGPGTSSRGYEQYF. The CDR3 nucleotides read TGCAGCGTTGGCGGTCCCGGGACTAGCTCCCGGGGCTACGAGCAGTACTTC.

This sequence joins TRBV7-2 and TRBJ1-2, with 11 nucleotides matching TRBD1. The germline V gene encodes CDR1 SGHTA and CDR2 FQGNSA. The CDR3 spans 14 residues. The V and J ends lost 3 bases and 7 bases, in that order; junction bases with no gene match: 4. The CDR3 here is CASSFGQGAGGYTF. DNA of the CDR3: TGTGCCAGCAGCTTCGGACAGGGGGCCGGTGGCTACACCTTC.

J is TRBJ1-2 and V is TRBV6-5; weak D call: TRBD1 (6 bases). CDR1 MNHEY and CDR2 SVGAGI come from the germline V gene. The CDR3 loop spans 14 amino acids. V was cut by 5 bases and J by 2 bases, with 12 bases left in between. Written as DNA, the CDR3 is TGTGCCAGCAGTAGACAGGTCGTGAACTATGGCTACACCTTC. Amino acids: CASSRQVVNYGYTF.

The chain joins TRBV5-4 to TRBJ2-1; the D is unclear. Trimming cost V 0 bases and J 0 bases, with 10 bases left between them. Germline assignment: CDR1 SGHNT and CDR2 YYREEE (reference sequence). The CDR3 is 16 residues long. CDR3 sequence reads: CASSLERLGSYNEQFF. In nucleotides, the CDR3 is TGTGCCAGCAGCTTGGAGAGGTTAGGCTCCTACAATGAGCAGTTCTTC.

The rearrangement joins TRBV9 to TRBJ2-7; tentative D call: TRBD1 (6 bases). V lost 2 bases and J lost 1, with 13 bases in between. CDR1 is SGDLS, CDR2 YYNGEE, per germline. CDR3 length: 15 amino acids. CDR3 nucleotides: TGTGCCAGCAGCGTCGAACAGGGCTGGTCCTACGAGCAGTACTTC. This codes for CASSVEQGWSYEQYF.

This chain's CDR3 is CASSPRQANTGELFF. CDR3 sequence (DNA): TGTGCCAGCAGCCCCCGACAGGCGAACACCGGGGAGCTGTTTTTT. The genes are TRBV7-9 and TRBJ2-2; D is perhaps TRBD1 (6 bases). The ends were cut back, 5 bases at V and 0 bases at J, with 10 bases in the middle. This CDR3 is built from 15 residues. Germline lookup yields CDR1 SEHNR and CDR2 FQNEAQ (reference sequence).

This chain's CDR3 is CASSLGPEPTNEKLFF. The CDR3, as DNA: TGCGCCAGCAGCTTGGGGCCAGAACCAACTAATGAAAAACTGTTTTTT. J is TRBJ1-4 and V is TRBV5-1; no firm D call. CDR3 length: 16 amino acids. Trimming removed 0 bases at V and 0 bases at J, with 9 bases between. Germline assignment: CDR1 SGHRS and CDR2 YFSETQ.

The chain recombines TRBV7-2 with TRBJ2-7; TRBD1 matches 8 bases. The CDR3 is 13 residues long. Germline values: CDR1 SGHTA, CDR2 FQGNSA. V lost 8 bases to trimming and J lost 3 bases; unmatched junction nucleotides: 6. CDR3 residues: CASRDRSFYEQYF. In DNA, the CDR3 is TGTGCCAGCCGGGACAGGAGTTTCTACGAGCAGTACTTC.

This chain uses TRBV28 with TRBJ2-7; possible D gene TRBD1, 6 bases. This CDR3 is built from 15 residues. CDR1 and CDR2 from the germline V gene are MDHEN and SYDVKM. V was trimmed by 5 bases and J by 0 bases, leaving 14 bases between them. CDR3 DNA sequence: TGTGCCAGCAGTACCACAGGGTTTAGCTCCTACGAGCAGTACTTC. Encoded protein: CASSTTGFSSYEQYF.

This sequence joins TRBV2 and TRBJ1-2; 8 bases match TRBD1. Germline values: CDR1 SNHLY, CDR2 FYNNEI. This CDR3 spans 13 amino acids. Germline trimming cut 8 bases from V and 7 bases from J; bases unmatched to any gene: 9. CDR3 in DNA: TGTGCCAGCGCTAATGACAGGGGCGGTGGCTACACCTTC. Amino acid sequence: CASANDRGGGYTF.

CDR3 nucleotide sequence: TGTGCCAGCAGTTTAGCGGGAGTTATAAACGAGCAGTACTTC. This sequence encodes CASSLAGVINEQYF. The rearrangement joins TRBV6-5 to TRBJ2-7; 9 bases are shared with TRBD2. V lost 4 bases, J lost 5 bases, and 6 bases stayed unmatched. Per the germline V gene, CDR1 is MNHEY and CDR2 is SVGAGI. This CDR3 region has 14 residues.

CDR3 sequence reads: CASSKPPSTDTQYF. CDR3 sequence (DNA): TGTGCCAGCAGCAAACCACCAAGCACAGATACGCAGTATTTT. The chain employs TRBV7-8 and TRBJ2-3; D unresolved. Germline CDR1 SGHVS, CDR2 FQNEAQ. This CDR3 comprises 14 residues. Between the trimmed V and J ends, which lost 5 bases and 0 bases, there was a span of 9 bases. Full variable domain (missing parts from reference TRBV7-8 and TRBJ2-3): GAGVSQSPRYKVAKRGQDVALRCDPISGHVSLFWYQQALGQGPEFLTYFQNEAQLDKSGLPSDRFFAERPEGSVSTLKIQRTQQEDSAVYLCASSKPPSTDTQYFGPGTRLTVL.

CDR3 sequence reads: CASSALDNQPQHF. The CDR3 DNA reads TGTGCCAGCAGTGCTTTGGACAATCAGCCCCAGCATTTT. The rearrangement joins TRBV2 to TRBJ1-5, with D uncertain. This CDR3 has 13 residues. The germline CDR1 and CDR2 sequences are SNHLY and FYNNEI. Between the trimmed V and J ends, which lost 4 bases and 3 bases, there was a span of 7 bases.